The 15 T cell receptor beta chains reported below all come from one sample, sequenced in a study of shared clonotypes between healthy human individuals. Sequencing used immunoSEQ multiplex PCR; TCRdb keeps in-frame clones, though not all of them. The sample contains about 800,000 clones, around 96% of which appear only once. Terminally differentiated effector memory CD45RA+ cells were left out of the naive CD8 fraction, which was CD45RO-negative and positively selected for CCR7. The sequencing sample was made of naive CD8+ T cells sorted from blood. The receptor set was obtained from a man between 25 and 39 years old in good health.

CDR3 bases: TGTGCCAGCAGTTTTATTCGGGCAGGGGCGGGGGAGCAGTACTTC. Its translation is CASSFIRAGAGEQYF. J is TRBJ2-7 and V is TRBV28; D might be TRBD1 or TRBD2, each matching 6 bases. The germline V and J ends were trimmed by 3 bases and 7 bases, with 19 bases remaining between them. There are 15 residues in the CDR3. CDR1 and CDR2 from the germline V gene are MDHEN and SYDVKM.

The chain has TRBV7-9 and TRBJ2-3; weak D call: TRBD2 (5 bases). V was cut by 3 bases and J by 1 base, with 14 bases left in between. The CDR3 spans 16 residues. Germline loops: CDR1 SEHNR, CDR2 FQNEAQ (reference sequence). CDR3 DNA sequence: TGTGCCAGCAGCTTTAAAAGGGCCGGGGGCACAGATACGCAGTATTTT. This encodes CASSFKRAGGTDTQYF.

The genes are TRBV7-3 and TRBJ2-1; 7 bases fit TRBD1. This CDR3 is built from 15 residues. Trimming at V came to 5 bases and at J to 4 bases, leaving 8 bases not matched to a gene. Germline loops: CDR1 SGHTA, CDR2 FQGTGA. The DNA of the CDR3 is TGTGCCAGCAGCGACAGATCGACAGGGTACAATGAGCAGTTCTTC. Amino acids: CASSDRSTGYNEQFF.

This clone was seen a single time. The rearrangement uses TRBV27 and TRBJ1-5; D remains ambiguous. The CDR3 totals 15 residues. V was trimmed by 5 bases and J by 3 bases, leaving 14 bases between them. The germline gives CDR1 MNHEY, CDR2 SMNVEV (reference sequence). This chain's CDR3 is CASSKNGQVNQPQHF. The CDR3, as DNA: TGTGCCAGCAGTAAGAATGGGCAGGTCAATCAGCCCCAGCATTTT.

The chain joins TRBV10-1 to TRBJ2-3; D is possibly TRBD2 (6 bases). In germline, CDR1 is WNHNN, CDR2 SYGVQD (reference sequence). The V and J ends lost 5 bases and 0 bases respectively, with 15 bases between them. This CDR3 has 16 residues. CDR3 bases: TGCGCCAGCAGTACCGTAGCGGTCCCTAGCACAGATACGCAGTATTTT. Encoded protein: CASSTVAVPSTDTQYF.

The chain uses TRBV21-1 and TRBJ2-1; TRBD2 is the table's D call, not checked against the DNA. TRBV21-1 is a pseudogene. The CDR3 has 15 amino acids. The CDR3 loop reads CASSSPGGLVNEQFF. Here the CDR3 DNA reads TGTGCCAGCAGCAGTCCGGGGGGCCTTGTCAATGAGCAGTTCTTC.

A single count supports this clone. The CDR3 here is CASSQIDGRAPHEQFF. In DNA, the CDR3 is TGTGCCAGCAGCCAAATCGACGGGAGGGCCCCCCATGAGCAGTTCTTC. V and J are TRBV14 and TRBJ2-1; 8 bases agree with TRBD2. This CDR3 is built from 16 residues. Losses at the gene ends were 2 bases for V and 8 bases for J; bases not matched to a gene: 11. CDR1 and CDR2 from the germline V gene are SGHDN and FVKESK.

This clone was observed a single time. The same CDR3 arises from other DNA sequences in this sample as well. The V call is TRBV27, the J call TRBJ2-7; D is unresolved. The CDR3 runs 13 residues. The germline CDR1 and CDR2 sequences are MNHEY and SMNVEV (reference sequence). Between the trimmed V and J ends, which lost 4 bases and 2 bases, there was a span of 9 bases. The DNA for the CDR3 is TGTGCCAGCAGTTCCGGCGGTCCCTACGAGCAGTACTTC. Translation gives CASSSGGPYEQYF.

This clone was seen just once. The rearrangement uses TRBV27 and TRBJ1-5; D unclear. Per the germline V gene, CDR1 is MNHEY and CDR2 is SMNVEV (reference sequence). This CDR3 is 13 amino acids long. The V gene lost 2 bases and the J gene lost 9 bases, with 11 bases spanning the gap. The CDR3 spells CASSLGKVGPQHF. CDR3 DNA sequence: TGTGCCAGCAGTTTAGGAAAAGTAGGGCCCCAGCATTTT.

J is TRBJ2-7 and V is TRBV18, with 7 bases lining up with TRBD2. Germline CDR1 and CDR2: KGHSH and LQKENI. The CDR3 covers 11 residues. The trim removed 9 bases at V and 2 bases at J, leaving 1 base unmatched. The CDR3 spells CASRGAYEQYF. In nucleotides, the CDR3 is TGTGCCAGTCGGGGGGCCTACGAGCAGTACTTC. Full variable domain (outside the CDR3, taken from reference TRBV18 and TRBJ2-7): NAGVMQNPRHLVRRRGQEARLRCSPMKGHSHVYWYRQLPEEGLKFMVYLQKENIIDESGMPKERFSAEFPKEGPSILRIQQVVRGDSAAYFCASRGAYEQYFGPGTRLTVT.

This clone was observed once. V usage is TRBV11-2 and J usage is TRBJ2-7; no firm D call. This CDR3 spans 15 amino acids. Germline V gene data show CDR1 as SGHAT and CDR2 as FQNNGV. Between the trimmed V and J ends, which lost 5 bases and 3 bases, there was a span of 17 bases. The DNA of the CDR3 is TGTGCCAGCAGCCCGTTGAACTCACGCCTCTACGAGCAGTACTTC. Protein: CASSPLNSRLYEQYF. The entire variable domain, with the rest obtained from reference TRBV11-2 and TRBJ2-7, is as follows: EAGVAQSPRYKIIEKRQSVAFWCNPISGHATLYWYQQILGQGPKLLIQFQNNGVVDDSQLPKDRFSAERLKGVDSTLKIQPAKLEDSAVYLCASSPLNSRLYEQYFGPGTRLTVT.

The chain combines TRBV27 with TRBJ1-5, with D maybe TRBD1 (6 bases). The germline V gene encodes CDR1 MNHEY and CDR2 SMNVEV (reference sequence). CDR3 length equals 13 residues. V gave up 6 bases and J gave up 9 bases, with 15 bases separating them. The CDR3 nucleotides read TGTGCCAGCAGAACTGGGACACATGGGCCCCAGCATTTT. This gives the protein CASRTGTHGPQHF.

The rearrangement uses TRBV7-9 and TRBJ2-5, with D maybe TRBD1 (5 bases). V was pared by 3 bases and J by 2 bases, with 16 bases between. CDR3 length equals 16 residues. Germline V gene sequence: CDR1 SEHNR, CDR2 FQNEAQ (reference sequence). CDR3 amino acids: CASSLFWVTAQETQYF. The CDR3 DNA reads as TGTGCCAGCAGCTTGTTTTGGGTGACAGCTCAAGAGACCCAGTACTTC. Together with reference TRBV7-9 and TRBJ2-5, the CDR3 gives the full variable domain: DTGVSQNPRHKITKRGQNVTFRCDPISEHNRLYWYRQTLGQGPEFLTYFQNEAQLEKSRLLSDRFSAERPKGSFSTLEIQRTEQGDSAMYLCASSLFWVTAQETQYFGPGTRLLVL.

The chain links TRBV27 to TRBJ2-1; possible D gene TRBD1, 6 bases. The V gene lost 2 bases and the J gene lost 7 bases, with 21 bases spanning the gap. CDR1 is MNHEY and CDR2 is SMNVEV in the germline V gene (reference sequence). The CDR3 has 17 residues. CDR3 sequence (DNA): TGTGCCAGCAGTTTAAGTCTAGGACAGTCCGTCAGGAATGAGCAGTTCTTC. Its protein product is CASSLSLGQSVRNEQFF.

This chain uses TRBV12-2 with TRBJ2-2; the D segment call TRBD2 is taken from the table without a DNA check. TRBV12-2 is designated a pseudogene. This CDR3 has 16 residues. CDR3 DNA sequence: TGTGCAAGTCGCTTGACTAGCGGGAGAAATAACGGGGAGCTGTTTTTT. Translating gives CASRLTSGRNNGELFF.